Shown below are 12 T cell receptor beta chains from a single sample sequenced in a study of cytomegalovirus exposure and HLA in healthy donors. Produced via immunoSEQ multiplex PCR; TCRdb's table is partial and in-frame only. Here the sample spans approximately 170,000 clones, roughly 83% being singletons. The sample comprised PBMCs. The receptors originated from a young man in good health and CMV-seropositive.

V usage is TRBV5-5 and J usage is TRBJ1-4; a possible D gene is TRBD1 (6 bases). Trimming took 2 bases from V and 6 from J, leaving 11 bases between them. CDR3 length equals 14 residues. Germline V gene lookup returns CDR1 SGHKS and CDR2 YYEKEE (reference sequence). CDR3 sequence reads: CASSLQGTDEKLFF. The CDR3 bases are TGTGCCAGCAGCTTACAGGGCACGGATGAAAAACTGTTTTTT.

The chain joins TRBV6-1 to TRBJ2-2, with D possibly being TRBD2 (6 bases). V lost 4 bases to trimming and J lost 7 bases, with 7 bases between them. CDR3 length: 12 amino acids. Germline assignment: CDR1 MNHNS and CDR2 SASEGT. The DNA for the CDR3 is TGTGCCAGCAGTGTGGGGGGCGGGGAGCTGTTTTTT. This codes for CASSVGGGELFF.

The V call is TRBV7-2, the J call TRBJ2-7, with 7 bases that match TRBD1. Trimming took 3 bases from V and 4 from J; bases not matched to a gene: 3. Germline lookup yields CDR1 SGHTA and CDR2 FQGNSA. This CDR3 is 13 amino acids long. The CDR3 coding sequence is TGTGCCAGCAGCTTCAAACAGGGGTACGAGCAGTACTTC. Encoded protein: CASSFKQGYEQYF.

This chain joins TRBV29-1 and TRBJ1-1, with D maybe TRBD1 (6 bases). The CDR3 totals 11 residues. The germline V and J ends were trimmed by 7 bases and 7 bases, with 13 bases remaining between them. The germline V gene encodes CDR1 SQVTM and CDR2 ANQGSEA. CDR3 sequence: CSEDSNLEAFF. In DNA form, the CDR3 reads TGCAGCGAGGACAGTAACCTTGAAGCTTTCTTT.

This chain joins TRBV7-9 and TRBJ1-1, with TRBD1 matching over 8 bases. The CDR3 extends over 14 amino acids. Losses at the gene ends were 5 bases for V and 4 bases for J; bases not matched to a gene: 6. Germline V gene lookup returns CDR1 SEHNR and CDR2 FQNEAQ (reference sequence). In DNA form, the CDR3 reads TGTGCCAGCAGCCTGGCAGGGGGCACCACTGAAGCTTTCTTT. As protein: CASSLAGGTTEAFF. The full variable domain, completed using reference TRBV7-9 and TRBJ1-1, is DTGVSQNPRHKITKRGQNVTFRCDPISEHNRLYWYRQTLGQGPEFLTYFQNEAQLEKSRLLSDRFSAERPKGSFSTLEIQRTEQGDSAMYLCASSLAGGTTEAFFGQGTRLTVV.

The chain is built from TRBV11-1 and TRBJ2-1, with D possibly being TRBD2 (6 bases). Germline V lookup: CDR1 SGHAT, CDR2 FQDESV (reference sequence). The CDR3 extends over 13 amino acids. V was trimmed by 5 bases and J by 5 bases, leaving 10 bases between them. The CDR3 coding sequence is TGTGCCAGCAGCCGGGACTTTAACAATGAGCAGTTCTTC. It encodes CASSRDFNNEQFF.

This clone was counted once. Here the CDR3 reads CASSQDTDSNQPQHF. CDR3 coding DNA: TGCGCCAGCAGCCAAGATACAGATAGCAATCAGCCCCAGCATTTT. The chain uses TRBV4-3 and TRBJ1-5; D not certain. The CDR3 has 15 amino acids. Germline V gene data show CDR1 as LGHNA and CDR2 as YSLEER. V lost 0 bases, J lost 0 bases, and 6 bases lay in between.

The V gene is TRBV19, the J gene TRBJ1-1; a weak D match, TRBD1 (6 bases). V shed 3 bases and J shed 7 bases, with 12 bases lying between them. The CDR3 contains 13 residues. Germline CDR1 LNHDA, CDR2 SQIVND (reference sequence). In DNA form, the CDR3 reads TGTGCCAGTAGTATGACCGGACAGCGTGAAGCTTTCTTT. This translates into CASSMTGQREAFF.

In its sample, this clone was seen once. This chain connects TRBV30 to TRBJ1-3, with D hard to call. V lost 1 base and J lost 0, with 13 bases in between. The CDR3 length is 16 residues. Per the germline V gene, CDR1 is GTSNPN and CDR2 is SVGIG (reference sequence). The CDR3 loop reads CAWSEAGFTSGNTIYF. The CDR3 DNA is TGTGCCTGGAGTGAGGCGGGTTTTACCTCTGGAAACACCATATATTTT.

V is TRBV28 and J is TRBJ2-1; D is possibly TRBD2 (5 bases). Trimming stripped 5 bases from V and 1 base from J, with 12 bases between. Germline V gene lookup returns CDR1 MDHEN and CDR2 SYDVKM. This CDR3 has 15 amino acids. The CDR3: CASSQTTSSYNEQFF. Here the CDR3 DNA reads TGTGCCAGCAGTCAAACCACTAGTTCCTACAATGAGCAGTTCTTC.

V and J are TRBV6-5 and TRBJ1-2; D is perhaps TRBD1 (5 bases). With 4 bases removed from V and 3 bases from J, the gap between germline ends came to 9 bases. In germline, CDR1 is MNHEY, CDR2 SVGAGI. The CDR3 has 13 amino acids. This chain's CDR3 is CASSSTGDYGYTF. In nucleotides, the CDR3 is TGTGCCAGCAGTTCCACAGGTGACTATGGCTACACCTTC.

This sequence joins TRBV7-9 and TRBJ1-2; no clear D gene. The germline V gene encodes CDR1 SEHNR and CDR2 FQNEAQ (reference sequence). The CDR3 extends over 13 amino acids. The germline V and J ends were trimmed by 7 bases and 4 bases, with 13 bases remaining between them. In DNA, the CDR3 is TGTGCCAGCATCCAAGCCGGGAGCTATGGCTACACCTTC. This codes for CASIQAGSYGYTF.